This entry is about one T cell receptor (beta chain). This specimen belongs to a study of blood T cell repertoires in COVID-19. Germline V CDR1 and CDR2: LGHDT, YNNKEL (reference sequence). The length of the CDR3 is 16 residues. Deletions cut 0 bases from V and 4 bases from J, with 16 bases between. Some clones are missing from TCRdb's copy, which holds only in-frame ones; the method was immunoSEQ multiplex PCR. The table lists a few hundred thousand clones, 65% to 90% of them singletons. The gene calls are TRBV3-1 (or the pseudogene TRBV3-2) and TRBJ2-7; unclear D gene. Sequencing used peripheral blood. This clonotype originated in a woman aged 70-85 years with COVID-19, enrolled during active disease. The CDR3 nucleotides are TGTGCCAGCAGCCAAGATGTACAGACCGTGGTTTACGAGCAGTACTTC. It codes for CASSQDVQTVVYEQYF.